The following is a T cell receptor beta chain sequence with its context. Its specificity is not known. Trimming took 3 bases from V and 1 from J, leaving 12 bases between them. The CDR3 extends over 15 amino acids. Looked up from germline, CDR1 is MNHEY and CDR2 is SMNVEV (reference sequence). The source of the sample is a study of regulatory T cells in long-lasting Graves disease. Time point in this sample: newly diagnosed GD, antithyroid drugs for less than 3 months. After RNA was extracted from PBMCs, the TCR library was made from it. Graves' disease diagnosis was established per American Thyroid Association guidelines. In this cohort, patients came from an endocrinology department located in Xi'an, China. Researchers made TCR beta libraries by using iRepertoire HTBI primers and running Arm-PCR on CDR3 regions. Each CDR3 protein gets one entry after TCRdb re-called the multiplex PCR reads with MiXCR. Of 450,000 to 600,000 distinct CDR3 sequences listed, approximately 15% are singletons.

Study findings and constraints: Persistent cases favored TRBV28, TRBJ1-2 and TRBJ2-5.

The same specimen was also included in a second study, on T cells in Graves' hyperthyroidism and ophthalmopathy. That work contributes: HTBI primers were used for first-round RT-PCR of the TCR CDR3.

This chain links TRBV27 with TRBJ1-2; D is ambiguous. The receptor's source is a man aged 30 to 45 with Graves disease. This material consisted of peripheral blood mononuclear cells (PBMCs), taken at new diagnosis, from a patient treated with antithyroid drugs. CDR3: CASSFLGSGNYGYTF. CDR3 nucleotide sequence: TGTGCCAGCAGTTTCTTGGGAAGTGGTAACTATGGCTACACCTTC.